This T cell receptor beta chain comes out of a study of T-cell memory formation after mild COVID-19. Germline CDR1 and CDR2: SEHNR and FQNEAQ (reference sequence). This CDR3 has 16 amino acids. Trimming left V 5 bases short and J 0 bases short, with 14 bases between. After 5'RACE with constant-segment primers, TCR alpha and TCR beta cDNA libraries carrying sample barcodes and UMIs were obtained. Via MiXCR, TCRdb re-called the 5' RACE reads, giving one row per CDR3 protein. The sample includes roughly 310,000 distinct CDR3 sequences, approximately 16% of them seen just once. Sequencing was performed on PBMCs or a T cell subset sorted from them (not recorded which). The receptor was derived from a man between 18 and 29 years old who had mild COVID-19 (a few samples of this study predate the infection). Cell type and time point are not known. The chain carries TRBV7-9 and TRBJ2-1; a weak D match, TRBD1 (6 bases). The CDR3 is CASSPQRGSSYNEQFF. CDR3 DNA: TGTGCCAGCAGCCCCCAGAGGGGGAGCTCCTACAATGAGCAGTTCTTC. The full variable domain, with the rest looked up from reference TRBV7-9 and TRBJ2-1, is DTGVSQNPRHKITKRGQNVTFRCDPISEHNRLYWYRQTLGQGPEFLTYFQNEAQLEKSRLLSDRFSAERPKGSFSTLEIQRTEQGDSAMYLCASSPQRGSSYNEQFFGPGTRLTVL.